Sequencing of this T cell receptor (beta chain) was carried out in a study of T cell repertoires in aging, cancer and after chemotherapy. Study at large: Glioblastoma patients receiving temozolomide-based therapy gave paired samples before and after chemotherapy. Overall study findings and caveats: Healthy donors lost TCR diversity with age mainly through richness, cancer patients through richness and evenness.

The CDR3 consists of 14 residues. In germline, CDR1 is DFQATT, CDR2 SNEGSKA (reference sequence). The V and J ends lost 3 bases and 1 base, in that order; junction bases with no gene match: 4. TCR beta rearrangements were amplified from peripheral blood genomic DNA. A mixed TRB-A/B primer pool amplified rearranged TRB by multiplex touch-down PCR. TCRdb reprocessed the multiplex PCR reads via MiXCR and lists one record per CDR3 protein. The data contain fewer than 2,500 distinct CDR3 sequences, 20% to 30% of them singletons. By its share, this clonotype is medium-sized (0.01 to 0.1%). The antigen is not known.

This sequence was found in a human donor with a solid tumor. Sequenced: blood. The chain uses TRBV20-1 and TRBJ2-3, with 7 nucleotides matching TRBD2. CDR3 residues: CSASSGYGTDTQYF. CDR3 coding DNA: TGCAGTGCTAGTAGCGGGTACGGCACAGATACGCAGTATTTT.